These 25 T cell receptor beta chains were all obtained from the same sample, sequenced in a study of T cell repertoires in cytomegalovirus infection. TCRdb independently ran MiXCR on the reads; one entry per CDR3 protein. The table includes fewer than 550,000 distinct CDR3 sequences, 26% detected once. The sequencing input was PBMCs. The receptors come from a human donor in good health (CMV status not recorded). Some clones in this sample may be carry-over from other donors' samples.

Here the CDR3 DNA reads TGTGCCAGCAGCTTAGACGGACTACTAGCGGGTGGGACCCAGTACTTC. Protein: CASSLDGLLAGGTQYF. The chain uses TRBV7-9 and TRBJ2-5; 9 bases map to TRBD2. CDR3 length equals 16 residues. V was pared by 1 base and J by 7 bases, with 10 bases of the junction left unmatched. The germline V gene encodes CDR1 SEHNR and CDR2 FQNEAQ (reference sequence).

This clonotype has a count of ten or more. The gene calls are TRBV7-2 and TRBJ2-6; D not certain. The CDR3 consists of 16 residues. The germline CDR1 and CDR2 sequences are SGHTA and FQGNSA. The V and J ends lost 2 bases and 3 bases respectively, with 11 bases between them. The DNA of the CDR3 is TGTGCCAGCAGCTTAAGTCTGGCCGGTGGGGCCAACGTCCTGACTTTC. As protein: CASSLSLAGGANVLTF.

The V gene is TRBV14, the J gene TRBJ2-7; D gene ambiguous. CDR1 is SGHDN, CDR2 FVKESK, per germline. Trimming shortened V by 1 base and J by 1 base, and 8 bases separated the two germline ends. The CDR3 is 14 amino acids. The chain's CDR3 is CASSQVPSSYEQYV. The CDR3 nucleotides read TGTGCCAGCAGCCAAGTTCCGTCGTCCTACGAGCAGTACGTC.

There are many counts of this clonotype. The chain uses TRBV11-1 and TRBJ2-2; TRBD2 matches 7 bases. Trimming cost V 1 base and J 3 bases; bases outside gene matches: 5. The CDR3 runs to 16 residues. The germline V gene has CDR1 SGHAT and CDR2 FQDESV (reference sequence). The CDR3, as DNA: TGTGCCAGCAGCTTAGGAAGCGGGACCGACACCGGGGAGCTGTTTTTT. This translates into CASSLGSGTDTGELFF.

This clonotype has at least ten counts. This rearrangement joins TRBV7-8 to TRBJ1-5; TRBD1 might be the D (6 bases). This CDR3 spans 15 amino acids. Trimming took off 5 bases at V and 6 bases at J, with 17 bases between the two ends. Germline values: CDR1 SGHVS, CDR2 FQNEAQ. CDR3 in amino acids: CASSPRGGDSQPQHF. In DNA, the CDR3 is TGTGCCAGCAGCCCCAGGGGCGGGGATAGTCAGCCCCAGCATTTT.

This clonotype appeared many times. The chain has TRBV7-2 and TRBJ2-1; 9 nucleotides align to TRBD2. This CDR3 region has 15 residues. The V gene end was trimmed by 5 bases and the J gene end by 4 bases; junction bases not matched to a gene: 6. The germline CDR1 and CDR2 sequences are SGHTA and FQGNSA. The CDR3 DNA sequence: TGTGCCAGCAGCCTGAGCGGGAGGTATTACAATGAGCAGTTCTTC. It is translated as CASSLSGRYYNEQFF.

This clonotype was seen repeatedly, ten times or more. J is TRBJ2-7 and V is TRBV7-2; D is possibly TRBD1 (5 bases). Between the trimmed V and J ends, which lost 5 bases and 3 bases, there was a span of 17 bases. The CDR3 is 15 amino acids. In germline, CDR1 is SGHTA, CDR2 FQGNSA. The CDR3 nucleotides are TGTGCCAGCAGCCGAATGACAGAGCCGATCTACGAGCAGTACTTC. It specifies CASSRMTEPIYEQYF.

This clonotype was detected a few times. This sequence joins TRBV12-3 or TRBV12-4 and TRBJ2-7; 8 bases line up with TRBD2. Losses at the gene ends were 3 bases for V and 6 bases for J; bases not matched to a gene: 10. The CDR3 has 15 residues. The CDR3 here is CASSFGAGVVGEQYF. The DNA for the CDR3 is TGTGCCAGCAGTTTTGGAGCGGGAGTAGTCGGCGAGCAGTACTTC.

The chain links TRBV12-3 or TRBV12-4 to TRBJ2-2; 14 nucleotides align to TRBD2. J lost 5 bases, V lost 0 bases, and 5 bases had no gene match. CDR3 length: 18 amino acids. The CDR3 loop reads CASSLALGLAGETGELFF. In nucleotides, the CDR3 is TGTGCCAGCAGTTTAGCGCTGGGACTAGCGGGAGAAACCGGGGAGCTGTTTTTT.

This sequence joins TRBV28 and TRBJ1-5; D is undetermined. Trimming shortened V by 8 bases and J by 0 bases, and 8 bases separated the two germline ends. The germline CDR1 and CDR2 sequences are MDHEN and SYDVKM. The CDR3 runs to 13 residues. The CDR3 region has the DNA TGTGCCAGCTGTAAACTTAGCAATCAGCCCCAGCATTTT. Translating gives CASCKLSNQPQHF.

The chain carries TRBV5-1 and TRBJ2-7; D not resolved. Looked up from germline, CDR1 is SGHRS and CDR2 is YFSETQ. This CDR3 has 13 residues. V was trimmed by 1 base and J by 3 bases, leaving 8 bases between them. This chain's CDR3 is CASSLTSNYEQYF. CDR3 coding DNA: TGCGCCAGCAGCTTGACCAGTAACTACGAGCAGTACTTC.

This clonotype was seen at least ten times. The chain couples TRBV12-3 or TRBV12-4 to TRBJ1-5; 7 bases line up with TRBD1. CDR3 length: 16 amino acids. J lost 2 bases, V lost 6 bases, and 10 bases had no gene match. The CDR3 nucleotides read TGTGCCAGCAGACAGGGGATCGGATGGGGCAATCAGCCCCAGCATTTT. Encoded protein: CASRQGIGWGNQPQHF.

J is TRBJ2-2 and V is TRBV12-3 or TRBV12-4; D call uncertain. The CDR3 extends over 15 amino acids. Trimming shortened V by 6 bases and J by 6 bases, and 17 bases separated the two germline ends. The CDR3 sequence: CASSRPSPRSGELFF. CDR3 nucleotide sequence: TGTGCCAGCAGCCGCCCTAGTCCGCGGTCCGGGGAGCTGTTTTTT.

This clonotype has a single count. This rearrangement joins TRBV10-3 to TRBJ2-1; possible D gene TRBD1, 6 bases. The ends were cut back, 3 bases at V and 16 bases at J, with 16 bases in the middle. The CDR3 consists of 12 residues. CDR1 and CDR2 from the germline V gene are ENHRY and SYGVKD. This CDR3 reads CAISELRDTYFF. The CDR3 DNA reads as TGTGCCATCAGTGAATTGAGGGACACCTATTTCTTC.

The rearrangement links TRBV7-9 to TRBJ2-1, with D possibly TRBD2 on 5 matching bases. V was clipped by 3 bases and J by 8 bases, with 17 bases between them. The CDR3 totals 15 residues. CDR1 and CDR2 (germline): SEHNR, FQNEAQ (reference sequence). In DNA form, the CDR3 reads TGTGCCAGCAGCTTCTGGACGCCACAGAGGGATGAGCAGTTCTTC. Translation: CASSFWTPQRDEQFF.

This clonotype was seen many times. The genes are TRBV7-2 and TRBJ2-7, with 13 bases aligning to TRBD2. The length of the CDR3 is 15 residues. Germline V gives CDR1 SGHTA, CDR2 FQGNSA. Germline trimming cut 5 bases from V and 4 bases from J; bases unmatched to any gene: 5. Written as DNA, the CDR3 is TGTGCCAGCAGCCGGACTAGCGGGGGCCAATACGAGCAGTACTTC. This translates into CASSRTSGGQYEQYF.

This clonotype was seen a few times. The gene calls are TRBV6-2 or TRBV6-3 and TRBJ2-7, with 12 nucleotides matching TRBD2. The V gene end was trimmed by 0 bases and the J gene end by 5 bases; junction bases not matched to a gene: 2. Looked up from germline, CDR1 is MNHEY and CDR2 is SVGEGT. The CDR3 has 15 amino acids. CDR3 sequence: CASSYSLAGGHEQYV. As DNA, the CDR3 is TGTGCCAGCAGTTACTCCCTAGCGGGAGGGCACGAGCAGTACGTC.

The V and J genes are TRBV18 and TRBJ2-1; perhaps TRBD1 as D (5 bases). Germline assignment: CDR1 KGHSH and CDR2 LQKENI. The CDR3 runs 13 residues. Trimming pared 5 bases from V and 7 bases from J, leaving 12 bases between. The DNA for the CDR3 is TGTGCCAGCTCATCCAGGGTCAGGAATGAGCAGTTCTTC. It specifies CASSSRVRNEQFF.

This clonotype showed up just a few times. The V and J genes are TRBV5-4 and TRBJ2-7; tentative D call: TRBD1 (5 bases). CDR3 length: 13 amino acids. Germline V gene lookup returns CDR1 SGHNT and CDR2 YYREEE (reference sequence). V dropped 5 bases and J dropped 7 bases, with 16 bases sitting between them. For the CDR3, the DNA is TGTGCCAGCAGTGTCGACAGTCTTAGAGAGCAGTACGTC. This translates into CASSVDSLREQYV.

This sequence joins TRBV30 and TRBJ2-1; the D is unclear. The CDR3 spans 13 residues. The V end was cut by 3 bases, the J end by 4 bases, with 10 bases between. From germline, CDR1 is GTSNPN and CDR2 SVGIG (reference sequence). CDR3 loop: CAWRPGPYNEQFF. The CDR3 DNA reads as TGTGCCTGGAGGCCGGGCCCTTACAATGAGCAGTTCTTC.

This clonotype occurred many times. The rearrangement links TRBV7-2 to TRBJ1-2; the D gene is possibly TRBD1 (5 bases). The CDR3 has 13 residues. V lost 4 bases, J lost 3 bases, and 9 bases lay in between. Germline V gene lookup returns CDR1 SGHTA and CDR2 FQGNSA. This CDR3 is CASSSTGYYGYTF. The CDR3, as DNA: TGTGCCAGCAGCTCCACAGGATACTATGGCTACACCTTC.

V is TRBV27 and J is TRBJ2-1, with D possibly TRBD1 on 5 matching bases. The CDR3 loop spans 15 amino acids. Germline V gene lookup returns CDR1 MNHEY and CDR2 SMNVEV (reference sequence). Trimming removed 6 bases at V and 4 bases at J, with 16 bases between. In DNA form, the CDR3 reads TGTGCCAGCAGGACCCCCGGAAGGGGTTACAATGAGCAGTTCTTC. Translated, it gives CASRTPGRGYNEQFF.

The chain joins TRBV5-6 to TRBJ1-6; 8 nucleotides agree with TRBD1. CDR3 length: 17 residues. After removal of 4 bases from V and 1 base from J, the junction contained 7 bases not matched to a gene. Germline assignment: CDR1 SGHDT and CDR2 YYEEEE. CDR3 in DNA: TGTGCCAGCAGCCTCGGGACAGGTCCTTCCTATAATTCACCCCTCCACTTT. Amino acid sequence: CASSLGTGPSYNSPLHF.

This clonotype has more than one count but fewer than ten. V gene TRBV11-2 combines with J gene TRBJ2-4; 9 nucleotides match TRBD1. V dropped 6 bases and J dropped 7; count of bases not matched to a gene: 7. CDR3 size: 14 residues. Germline-derived CDR1 and CDR2 are SGHAT and FQNNGV. The CDR3 sequence is CASRSPGQGNIQYF. The DNA of the CDR3 is TGTGCCAGCAGAAGTCCGGGACAGGGTAACATTCAGTACTTC.

The chain carries TRBV29-1 and TRBJ2-7; 8 bases are a match to TRBD1. The germline gives CDR1 SQVTM, CDR2 ANQGSEA. The V segment lost 8 bases and the J segment 4 bases; nucleotides outside the gene matches: 4. There are 11 residues in the CDR3. This CDR3 reads CSIRQGYEQYF. The CDR3 nucleotides are TGCAGCATCCGACAGGGGTACGAGCAGTACTTC.